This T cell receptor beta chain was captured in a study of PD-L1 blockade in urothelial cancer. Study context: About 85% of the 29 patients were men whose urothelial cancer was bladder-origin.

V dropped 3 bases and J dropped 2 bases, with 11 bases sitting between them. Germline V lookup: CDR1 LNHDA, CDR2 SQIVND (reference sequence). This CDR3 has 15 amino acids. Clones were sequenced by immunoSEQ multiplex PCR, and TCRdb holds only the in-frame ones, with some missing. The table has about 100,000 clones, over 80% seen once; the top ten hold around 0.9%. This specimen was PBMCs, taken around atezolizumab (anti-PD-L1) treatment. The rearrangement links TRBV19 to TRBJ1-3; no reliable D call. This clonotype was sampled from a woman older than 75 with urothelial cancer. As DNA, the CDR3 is TGTGCCAGTAGTATTCTGCGGGCTGCTGGAAACACCATATATTTT. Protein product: CASSILRAAGNTIYF. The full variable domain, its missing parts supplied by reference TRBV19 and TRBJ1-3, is DGGITQSPKYLFRKEGQNVTLSCEQNLNHDAMYWYRQDPGQGLRLIYYSQIVNDFQKGDIAEGYSVSREKKESFPLTVTSAQKNPTAFYLCASSILRAAGNTIYFGEGSWLTVV.